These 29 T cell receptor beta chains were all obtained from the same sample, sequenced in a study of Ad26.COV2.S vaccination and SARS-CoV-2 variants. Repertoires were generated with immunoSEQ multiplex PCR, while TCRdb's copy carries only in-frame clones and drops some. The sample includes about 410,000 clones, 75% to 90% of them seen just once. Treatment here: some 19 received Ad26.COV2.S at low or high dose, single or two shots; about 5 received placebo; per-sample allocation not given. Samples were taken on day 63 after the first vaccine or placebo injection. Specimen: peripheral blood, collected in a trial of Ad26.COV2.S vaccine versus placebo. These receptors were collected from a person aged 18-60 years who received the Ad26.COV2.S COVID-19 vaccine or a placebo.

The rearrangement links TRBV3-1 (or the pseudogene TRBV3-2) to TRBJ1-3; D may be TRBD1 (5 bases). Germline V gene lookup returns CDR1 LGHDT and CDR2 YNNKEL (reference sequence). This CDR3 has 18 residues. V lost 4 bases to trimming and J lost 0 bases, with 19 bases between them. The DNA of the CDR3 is TGTGCCAGCAGCCCCAGCACCCCCGGACAACTCTCTGGAAACACCATATATTTT. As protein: CASSPSTPGQLSGNTIYF.

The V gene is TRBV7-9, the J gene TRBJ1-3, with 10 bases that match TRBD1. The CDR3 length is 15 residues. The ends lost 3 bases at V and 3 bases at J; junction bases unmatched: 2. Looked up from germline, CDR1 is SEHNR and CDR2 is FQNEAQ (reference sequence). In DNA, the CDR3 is TGTGCCAGCAGCTTGGGGACAGGGGATGGAAACACCATATATTTT. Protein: CASSLGTGDGNTIYF.

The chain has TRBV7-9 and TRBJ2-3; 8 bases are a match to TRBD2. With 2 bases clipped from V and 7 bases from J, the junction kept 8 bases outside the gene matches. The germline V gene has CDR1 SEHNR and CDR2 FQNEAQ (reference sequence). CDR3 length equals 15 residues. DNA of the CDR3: TGTGCCAGCAGCTTAACGGCGGGGGGAACAAATACGCAGTATTTT. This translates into CASSLTAGGTNTQYF.

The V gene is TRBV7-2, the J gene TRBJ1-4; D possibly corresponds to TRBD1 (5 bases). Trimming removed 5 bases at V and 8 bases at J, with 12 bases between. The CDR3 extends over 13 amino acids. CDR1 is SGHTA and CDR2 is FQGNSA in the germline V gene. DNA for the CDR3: TGTGCCAGCAGCCGGTTCGGGGCGGAAAAACTGTTTTTT. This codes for CASSRFGAEKLFF.

CDR3 protein: CASSQVRFRVGSPLHF. Here the CDR3 DNA reads TGTGCCAGCAGCCAAGTCCGATTCCGGGTTGGTTCACCCCTCCACTTT. The rearrangement joins TRBV3-1 (or the pseudogene TRBV3-2) to TRBJ1-6; no clear D gene. Trimming shortened V by 1 base and J by 9 bases, and 16 bases separated the two germline ends. Germline V CDR1 and CDR2: LGHDT, YNNKEL (reference sequence). This CDR3 spans 16 amino acids.

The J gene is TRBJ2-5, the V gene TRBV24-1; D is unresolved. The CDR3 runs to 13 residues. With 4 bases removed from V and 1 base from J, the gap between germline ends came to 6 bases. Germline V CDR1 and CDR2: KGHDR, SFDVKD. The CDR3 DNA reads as TGTGCCACCAGTGACGAGACCCAAGAGACCCAGTACTTC. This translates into CATSDETQETQYF.

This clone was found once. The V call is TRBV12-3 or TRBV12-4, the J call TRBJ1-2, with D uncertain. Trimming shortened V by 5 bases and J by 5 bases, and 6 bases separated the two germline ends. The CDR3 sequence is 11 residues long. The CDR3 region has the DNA TGTGCCAGCAGTAACTCATATGGCTACACCTTC. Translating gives CASSNSYGYTF.

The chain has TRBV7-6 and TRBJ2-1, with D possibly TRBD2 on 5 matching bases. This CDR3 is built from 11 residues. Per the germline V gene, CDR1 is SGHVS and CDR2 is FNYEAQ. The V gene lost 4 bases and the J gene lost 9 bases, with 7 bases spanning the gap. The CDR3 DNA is TGTGCCAGCAGCTCGACTATTGAGCAGTTCTTC. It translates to CASSSTIEQFF.

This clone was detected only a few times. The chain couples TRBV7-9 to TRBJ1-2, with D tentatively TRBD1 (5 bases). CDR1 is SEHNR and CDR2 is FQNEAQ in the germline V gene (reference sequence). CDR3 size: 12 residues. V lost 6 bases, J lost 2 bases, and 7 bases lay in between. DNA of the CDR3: TGTGCCAGCAGGTGGGGGAACTATGGCTACACCTTC. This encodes CASRWGNYGYTF.

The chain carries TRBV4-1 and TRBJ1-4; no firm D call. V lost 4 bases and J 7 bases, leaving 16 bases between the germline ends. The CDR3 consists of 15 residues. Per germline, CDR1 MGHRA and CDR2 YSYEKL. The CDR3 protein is CASSPDREEAEKLFF. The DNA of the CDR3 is TGCGCCAGCAGCCCGGATAGGGAAGAAGCTGAAAAACTGTTTTTT.

The CDR3: CAWADLNTEAFF. The CDR3 DNA sequence: TGTGCCTGGGCAGATTTGAACACTGAAGCTTTCTTT. The J gene is TRBJ1-1, the V gene TRBV30, with D unclear. The V and J ends lost 5 bases and 0 bases respectively, with 7 bases between them. This CDR3 contains 12 residues. CDR1 is GTSNPN and CDR2 is SVGIG in the germline V gene (reference sequence).

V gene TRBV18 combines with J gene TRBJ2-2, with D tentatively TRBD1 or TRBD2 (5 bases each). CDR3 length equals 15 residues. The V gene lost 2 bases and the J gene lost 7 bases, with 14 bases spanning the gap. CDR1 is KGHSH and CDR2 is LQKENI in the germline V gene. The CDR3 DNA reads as TGTGCCAGCTCACCAGTCGAGGGACGTGGCGGGGAGCTGTTTTTT. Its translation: CASSPVEGRGGELFF.

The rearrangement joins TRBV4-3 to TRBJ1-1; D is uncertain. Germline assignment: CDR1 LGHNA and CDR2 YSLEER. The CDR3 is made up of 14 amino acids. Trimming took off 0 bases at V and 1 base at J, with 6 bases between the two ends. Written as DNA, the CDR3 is TGCGCCAGCAGCCAAGAGAGGGAGAACACTGAAGCTTTCTTT. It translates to CASSQERENTEAFF.

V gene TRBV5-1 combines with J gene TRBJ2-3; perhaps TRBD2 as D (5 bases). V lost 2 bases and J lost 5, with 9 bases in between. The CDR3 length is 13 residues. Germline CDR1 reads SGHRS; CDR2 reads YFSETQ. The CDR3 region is CASSFPEGDTQYF. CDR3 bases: TGCGCCAGCAGCTTCCCAGAGGGAGATACGCAGTATTTT.

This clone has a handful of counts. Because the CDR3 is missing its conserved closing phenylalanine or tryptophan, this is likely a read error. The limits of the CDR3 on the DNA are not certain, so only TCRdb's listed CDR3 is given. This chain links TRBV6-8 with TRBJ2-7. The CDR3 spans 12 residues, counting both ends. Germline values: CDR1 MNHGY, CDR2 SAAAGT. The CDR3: CASSYSTTVPAN.

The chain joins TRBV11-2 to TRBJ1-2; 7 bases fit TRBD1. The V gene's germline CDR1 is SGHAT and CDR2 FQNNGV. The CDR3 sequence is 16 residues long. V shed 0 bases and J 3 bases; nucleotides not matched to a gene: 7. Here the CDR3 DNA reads TGTGCCAGCAGCTTAGATCCGGGACAGCCCTACTATGGCTACACCTTC. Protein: CASSLDPGQPYYGYTF.

The CDR3 is CASRKDRLGYTF. The CDR3 coding sequence is TGTGCCAGCAGGAAGGACCGCCTTGGCTACACCTTC. The chain is built from TRBV12-3 or TRBV12-4 and TRBJ1-2, with D unresolved. This CDR3 is built from 12 residues. V was cut by 6 bases and J by 7 bases, with 12 bases left in between.

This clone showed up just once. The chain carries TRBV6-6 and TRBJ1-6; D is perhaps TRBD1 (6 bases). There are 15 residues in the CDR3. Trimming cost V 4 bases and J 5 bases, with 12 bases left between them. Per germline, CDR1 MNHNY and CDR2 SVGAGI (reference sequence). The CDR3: CASSWLDSDNSPLHF. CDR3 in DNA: TGTGCCAGCAGTTGGCTGGACAGTGATAATTCACCCCTCCACTTT.

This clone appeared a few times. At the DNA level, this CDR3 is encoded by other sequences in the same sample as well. For the CDR3, the DNA is TGTGCCAGCAGTTACTCGGGGGGAAACACTGAAGCTTTCTTT. This sequence encodes CASSYSGGNTEAFF. The V gene is TRBV6-5, the J gene TRBJ1-1, with TRBD1 as a possible D gene (5 bases). V lost 0 bases and J lost 2, with 7 bases in between. This CDR3 comprises 14 residues. Germline-derived CDR1 and CDR2 are MNHEY and SVGAGI.

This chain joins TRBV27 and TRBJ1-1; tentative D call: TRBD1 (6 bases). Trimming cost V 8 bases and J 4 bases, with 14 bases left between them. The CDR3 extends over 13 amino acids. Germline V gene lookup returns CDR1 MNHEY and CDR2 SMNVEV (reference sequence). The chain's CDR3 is CASGLGGGTEAFF. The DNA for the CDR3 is TGTGCCAGCGGGCTCGGAGGGGGCACTGAAGCTTTCTTT.

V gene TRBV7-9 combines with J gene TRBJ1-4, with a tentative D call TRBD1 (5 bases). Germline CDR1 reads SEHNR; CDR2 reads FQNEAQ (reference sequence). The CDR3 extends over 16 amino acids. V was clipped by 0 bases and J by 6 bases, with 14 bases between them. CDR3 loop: CASSLAVGGGDEKLFF. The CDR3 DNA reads TGTGCCAGCAGCTTAGCAGTCGGGGGTGGGGATGAAAAACTGTTTTTT.

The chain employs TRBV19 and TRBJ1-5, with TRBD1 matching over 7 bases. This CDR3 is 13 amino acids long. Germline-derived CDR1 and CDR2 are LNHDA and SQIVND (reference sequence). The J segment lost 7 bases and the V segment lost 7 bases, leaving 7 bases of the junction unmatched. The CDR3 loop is CASTSGQRQPQHF. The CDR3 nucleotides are TGTGCCAGTACCTCGGGACAGCGCCAGCCCCAGCATTTT.

DNA of the CDR3: TGTGCCAGTAGTCCACAACCAGGGACCACGTACGGGGAGCTGTTTTTT. Its translation is CASSPQPGTTYGELFF. This chain joins TRBV19 and TRBJ2-2; the D gene could be TRBD1 or TRBD2 (5 bases each). The V gene lost 5 bases and the J gene lost 7 bases, with 20 bases spanning the gap. The CDR3 runs 16 residues. CDR1 LNHDA and CDR2 SQIVND come from the germline V gene (reference sequence). The variable domain in full, with the rest retrieved from reference TRBV19 and TRBJ2-2, is DGGITQSPKYLFRKEGQNVTLSCEQNLNHDAMYWYRQDPGQGLRLIYYSQIVNDFQKGDIAEGYSVSREKKESFPLTVTSAQKNPTAFYLCASSPQPGTTYGELFFGEGSRLTVL.

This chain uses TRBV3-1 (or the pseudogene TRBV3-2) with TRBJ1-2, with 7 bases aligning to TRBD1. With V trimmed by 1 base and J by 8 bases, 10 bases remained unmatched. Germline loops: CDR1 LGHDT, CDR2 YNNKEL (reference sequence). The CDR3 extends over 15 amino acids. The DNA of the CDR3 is TGTGCCAGCAGCCAAGGTTTTCAGGGGGTAGGAGGCTACACCTTC. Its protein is CASSQGFQGVGGYTF.

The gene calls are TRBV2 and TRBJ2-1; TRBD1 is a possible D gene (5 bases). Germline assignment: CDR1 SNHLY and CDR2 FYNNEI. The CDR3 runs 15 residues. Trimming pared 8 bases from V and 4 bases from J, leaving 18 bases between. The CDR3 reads CASGEDRASYNEQFF. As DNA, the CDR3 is TGTGCCAGCGGGGAAGACAGAGCTAGTTACAATGAGCAGTTCTTC.

This CDR3 is CASSYTGRETQYF. For the CDR3, the DNA is TGTGCCAGCAGTTATACGGGGCGGGAGACCCAGTACTTC. V usage is TRBV6-6 and J usage is TRBJ2-5; D may correspond to TRBD1 or TRBD2 (5 bases each). V was cut by 3 bases and J by 5 bases, with 10 bases left in between. The CDR3 consists of 13 residues. Germline V gene lookup returns CDR1 MNHNY and CDR2 SVGAGI (reference sequence).

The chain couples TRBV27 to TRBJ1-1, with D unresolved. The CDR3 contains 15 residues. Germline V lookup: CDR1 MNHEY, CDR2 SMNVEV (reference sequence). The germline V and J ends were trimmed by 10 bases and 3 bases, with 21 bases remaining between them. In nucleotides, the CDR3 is TGTGCCACTAAAGGTCCCTCCGGGAGGGACACTGAAGCTTTCTTT. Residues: CATKGPSGRDTEAFF.

DNA of the CDR3: TGTGCCAGCAGCCCCTTTTCCGATCAGCCCCAGCATTTT. Translation: CASSPFSDQPQHF. The V gene is TRBV6-5, the J gene TRBJ1-5; the D is unclear. CDR3 size: 13 residues. CDR1 MNHEY and CDR2 SVGAGI come from the germline V gene. V was shortened by 6 bases and J by 5 bases, with 11 bases between the two germline ends.

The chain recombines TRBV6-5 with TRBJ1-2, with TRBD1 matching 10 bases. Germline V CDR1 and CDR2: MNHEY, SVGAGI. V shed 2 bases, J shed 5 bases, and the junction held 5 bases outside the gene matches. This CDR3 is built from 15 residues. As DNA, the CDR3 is TGTGCCAGCAGTTACCGGGACAGGGGAAAGTATGGCTACACCTTC. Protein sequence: CASSYRDRGKYGYTF.